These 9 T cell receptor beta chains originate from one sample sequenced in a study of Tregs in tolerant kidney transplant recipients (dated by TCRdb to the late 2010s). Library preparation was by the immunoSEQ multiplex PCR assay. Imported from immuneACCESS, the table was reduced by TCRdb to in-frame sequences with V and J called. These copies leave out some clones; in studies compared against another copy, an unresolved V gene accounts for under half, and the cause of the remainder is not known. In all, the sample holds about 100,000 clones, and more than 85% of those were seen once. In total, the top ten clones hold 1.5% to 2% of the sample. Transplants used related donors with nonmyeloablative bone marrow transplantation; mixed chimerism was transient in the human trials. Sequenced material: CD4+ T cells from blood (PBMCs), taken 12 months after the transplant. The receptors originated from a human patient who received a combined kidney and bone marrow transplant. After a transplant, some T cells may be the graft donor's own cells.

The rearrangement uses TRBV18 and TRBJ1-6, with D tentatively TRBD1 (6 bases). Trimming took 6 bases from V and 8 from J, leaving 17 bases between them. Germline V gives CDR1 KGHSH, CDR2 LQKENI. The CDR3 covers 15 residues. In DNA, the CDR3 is TGTGCCAGCTCGGCCAACAGGGTTCCCGATTCACCCCTCCACTTT. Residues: CASSANRVPDSPLHF.

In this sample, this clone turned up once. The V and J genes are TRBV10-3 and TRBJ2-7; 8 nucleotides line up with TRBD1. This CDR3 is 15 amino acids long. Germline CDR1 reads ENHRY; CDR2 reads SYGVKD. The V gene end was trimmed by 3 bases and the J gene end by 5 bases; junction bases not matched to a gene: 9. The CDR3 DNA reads TGTGCCATCAGTGAAAGATCGCAGGGGGCTAACGAGCAGTACTTC. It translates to CAISERSQGANEQYF.

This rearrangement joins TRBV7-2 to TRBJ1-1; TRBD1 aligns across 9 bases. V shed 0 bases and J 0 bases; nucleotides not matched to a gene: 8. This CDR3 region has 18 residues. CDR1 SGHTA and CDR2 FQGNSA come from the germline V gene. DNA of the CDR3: TGTGCCAGCAGCTTAGCTTTCTCCTGGACAGGGGTGAACACTGAAGCTTTCTTT. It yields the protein CASSLAFSWTGVNTEAFF.

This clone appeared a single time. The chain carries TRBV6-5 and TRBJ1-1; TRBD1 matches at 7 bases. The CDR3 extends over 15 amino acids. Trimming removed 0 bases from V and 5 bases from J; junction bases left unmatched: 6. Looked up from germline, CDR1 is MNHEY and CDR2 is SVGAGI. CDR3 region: CASSYSEGAGTEAFF. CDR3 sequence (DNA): TGTGCCAGCAGTTACTCGGAGGGGGCGGGTACTGAAGCTTTCTTT.

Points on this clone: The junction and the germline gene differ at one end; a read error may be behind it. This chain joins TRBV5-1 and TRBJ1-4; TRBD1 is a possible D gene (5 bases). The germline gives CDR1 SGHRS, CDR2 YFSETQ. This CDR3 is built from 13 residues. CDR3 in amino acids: CTSSFLTGQKLFF. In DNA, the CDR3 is TGCACCAGCAGCTTCTTAACAGGACAAAAACTGTTTTTT.

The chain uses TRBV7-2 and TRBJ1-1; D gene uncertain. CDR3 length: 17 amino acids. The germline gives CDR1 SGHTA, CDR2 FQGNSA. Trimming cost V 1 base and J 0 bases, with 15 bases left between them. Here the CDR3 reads CASSLGRSRFMNTEAFF. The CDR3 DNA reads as TGTGCCAGCAGCTTAGGGAGGTCCCGGTTCATGAACACTGAAGCTTTCTTT.

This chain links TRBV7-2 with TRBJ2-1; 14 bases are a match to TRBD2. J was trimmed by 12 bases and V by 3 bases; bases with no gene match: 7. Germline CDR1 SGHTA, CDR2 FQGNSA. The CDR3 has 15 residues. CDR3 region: CASSFSTSGGAGQFF. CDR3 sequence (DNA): TGTGCCAGCAGCTTCTCGACTAGCGGGGGGGCCGGGCAGTTCTTC.

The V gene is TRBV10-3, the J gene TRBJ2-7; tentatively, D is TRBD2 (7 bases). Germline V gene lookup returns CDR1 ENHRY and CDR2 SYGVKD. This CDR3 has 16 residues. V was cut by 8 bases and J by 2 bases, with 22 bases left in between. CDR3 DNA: TGTGCCATCGGGGGCCGTTCCGGGAGGACAACCTACGAGCAGTACTTC. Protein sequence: CAIGGRSGRTTYEQYF.

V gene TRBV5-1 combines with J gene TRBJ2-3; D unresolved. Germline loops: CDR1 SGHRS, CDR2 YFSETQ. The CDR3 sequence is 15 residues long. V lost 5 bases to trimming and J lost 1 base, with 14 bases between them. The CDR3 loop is CASSRVARGTDTQYF. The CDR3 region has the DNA TGCGCCAGCAGTAGAGTTGCCCGGGGCACAGATACGCAGTATTTT.